This T cell receptor beta chain emerged from a study of cytotoxic CD8 clonotypes in ibrutinib-treated CLL. Study information: Response samples were taken after a median of approximately 13 months on treatment, range 6 to 36. Averaging across samples gave about 230,000 productive templates and roughly 88,000 productive rearrangements.

TCRdb keeps only in-frame clones here, not all; method: immunoSEQ multiplex PCR. The sample gives about 200,000 clones, about two thirds of which show up once; roughly 13% is in the top ten. V gave up 1 base and J gave up 3 bases; unmatched junction bases: 6. The germline V gene encodes CDR1 SEHNR and CDR2 FQNEAQ (reference sequence). CDR3 length: 15 amino acids. This chain links TRBV7-9 with TRBJ2-7, with TRBD2 matching over 7 bases. This material consisted of PBMCs, taken after 24 months of ibrutinib treatment. The sequence was obtained from a human donor with chronic lymphocytic leukemia. CDR3 residues: CASSLGVASGYEQYF. The CDR3 DNA is TGTGCCAGCAGCTTAGGGGTTGCTAGCGGCTACGAGCAGTACTTC. The full variable domain, with the rest looked up from reference TRBV7-9 and TRBJ2-7, is DTGVSQNPRHKITKRGQNVTFRCDPISEHNRLYWYRQTLGQGPEFLTYFQNEAQLEKSRLLSDRFSAERPKGSFSTLEIQRTEQGDSAMYLCASSLGVASGYEQYFGPGTRLTVT.